Reported below is one T cell receptor (beta chain). The antigen it binds to is not known. Base qualities are not recorded, but no much larger clone differs from it by a single base. The trim is 6 bases for V and 1 base for J, with a gap of 9 bases between the germline ends. The CDR1 and CDR2 encoded by the germline V gene are SQVTM and ANQGSEA. Reading from cysteine to phenylalanine, the CDR3 counts 12 amino acids. The retained sequence is limited to the CDR3, 36 bases, with the frame set at the first base. This sample stems from a study of OX40 agonist ivuxolimab in advanced cancers. Regarding the study in general: Ivuxolimab, which targeted the costimulatory receptor OX40 (CD134), was an agonistic, fully human IgG2 monoclonal antibody. Of the approximately 54 dose-escalation patients, hepatocellular carcinoma was present in about 20, melanoma in around 15, renal cell carcinoma in 9 and head and neck cancer in 9. The dose-escalation cohort was around 83% male with a mean age of about 58 years, ranging from about 23 to 85. The monotherapy dose-escalation portion (N ≈ 50 patients) of the phase I ivuxolimab trial is reported in the paper. The purpose of peripheral TCRbeta sequencing was to test whether ivuxolimab changed TCR sequence diversity and led to clonal T-cell expansion. Partial responses occurred in three dose-escalation patients: two with cutaneous melanoma and one with hepatocellular carcinoma. Prior anti-PD-1, anti-PD-L1 or anti-CTLA-4 therapy was permitted, and about 40% of dose-escalation patients had received checkpoint inhibitors. Intravenous ivuxolimab was administered to patients every 2 weeks at six dose levels: 0.01, 0.1, 0.3, 1.5, 3 and 10 mg/kg. What the research found in general, with its limitations: At doses from 0.1 to 3.0 mg/kg, clonal expansion was seen in both CD4+ and CD8+ blood T cells between baseline and week 6. After ivuxolimab, expanded clones were on average more numerous among CD8+ T cells than among CD4+ T cells. The antigen specificity of the peripheral T cells that underwent clonal expansion was not determined. Low levels of normalized T-cell clonal expansion were also seen in some patients who did not respond. In the 0.1-3.0 mg/kg groups, partial responders had among the lowest normalized peripheral clonal expansion, particularly in CD8+ T cells.

Patients with autoimmune disease history or receiving systemic immunosuppression were excluded from the trial. In every dose cohort, peripheral blood was drawn for TCR sequencing at baseline, cycle 4 day 1, and cycle 7 day 1. Samples were obtained from an open-label, multicenter, first-in-human phase I dose-escalation trial of ivuxolimab. The trial enrolled adults with locally advanced or metastatic head and neck squamous cell, hepatocellular, melanoma or renal cell carcinoma. CD4+ and CD8+ T cells were sorted separately from peripheral blood before TCR sequencing. To sequence the TCRbeta CDR3 region, genomic DNA was isolated from the sorted cells. TCRbeta CDR3 regions were sequenced using the immunoSEQ Assay. TCRdb carries this immuneACCESS record with in-frame sequences only. Its versions omit some clonotypes, under half of them owing to an unresolved V gene in the studies checked, with the rest unexplained. This sample comprises about 19,000 clones, about nine tenths of them detected only once. The top ten constitute 10% to 15% of the sample.

The rearranged chain carries TRBV29-1 and TRBJ1-1; TRBD1 is possibly the D segment (5 matching bases). This TCR derives from an adult with an advanced solid tumor such as melanoma, head and neck, liver or kidney cancer. The starting material was CD4+ or CD8+ T cells sorted from blood, obtained in a trial of the OX40 agonist ivuxolimab. CDR3 protein: CSVSTGNTEAFF. The nucleotides are TGCAGCGTATCCACAGGGAACACTGAAGCTTTCTTT.